The 20 T cell receptor beta chains listed next were all sequenced from one sample in a study of T-cell memory formation after mild COVID-19. A single record per CDR3 protein comes from TCRdb applying MiXCR to the 5' RACE reads. The sample contains fewer than 400,000 distinct CDR3 sequences, 10% to 15% of which appear only once. Sequencing used PBMCs or a T cell subset sorted from them (not recorded which). All receptors derive from a man between 18 and 29 years old who had mild COVID-19 (a few samples of this study predate the infection). Cell type and time point are not known.

This clonotype was seen only a few times. This chain uses TRBV4-2 with TRBJ2-2, with D hard to call. Germline V gene lookup returns CDR1 LGHNA and CDR2 YNFKEQ. CDR3 length equals 15 residues. Trimming cost V 1 base and J 2 bases, with 8 bases left between them. The CDR3 DNA sequence: TGTGCCAGCAGCCAAGCTCTAGGAAACACCGGGGAGCTGTTTTTT. Translation gives CASSQALGNTGELFF.

This clonotype was observed many times. This chain joins TRBV5-1 and TRBJ2-7; D remains ambiguous. The CDR3 totals 13 residues. Trimming took 2 bases from V and 2 from J, leaving 8 bases between them. Germline assignment: CDR1 SGHRS and CDR2 YFSETQ. Here the CDR3 reads CASSFMGAYEQYF. CDR3 bases: TGCGCCAGCAGCTTCATGGGCGCCTACGAGCAGTACTTC.

The genes are TRBV3-2 and TRBJ2-7; the table assigns TRBD1, which was not confirmed against the DNA. TRBV3-2 is deemed a pseudogene. The CDR3 length is 13 residues. The CDR3 coding sequence is TGTGCCAGCAGCCAAGTGGGCAGGGGAGAGCAGTACGTC. Translated, it gives CASSQVGRGEQYV.

The V and J genes are TRBV5-1 and TRBJ1-1; 8 bases line up with TRBD1. Germline V lookup: CDR1 SGHRS, CDR2 YFSETQ. This CDR3 comprises 13 residues. Germline trimming cut 4 bases from V and 4 bases from J; bases unmatched to any gene: 3. CDR3 amino acids: CASSITGGTEAFF. The CDR3 region has the DNA TGCGCCAGCAGCATAACAGGGGGCACTGAAGCTTTCTTT.

There are a few counts of this clonotype. The chain is built from TRBV6-6 and TRBJ1-4; no definite D call. This CDR3 is built from 16 residues. The germline V gene encodes CDR1 MNHNY and CDR2 SVGAGI (reference sequence). V was pared by 0 bases and J by 0 bases, with 8 bases between. CDR3 loop: CASSYSNSATNEKLFF. DNA of the CDR3: TGTGCCAGCAGTTACTCGAACAGTGCAACTAATGAAAAACTGTTTTTT.

This chain uses TRBV12-5 with TRBJ1-1; D is unclear. The CDR3 covers 16 residues. The V gene's germline CDR1 is LGHNT and CDR2 FRNRAP. V was shortened by 7 bases and J by 0 bases, with 18 bases between the two germline ends. The CDR3 here is CASALATGRVNTEAFF. The CDR3 DNA follows: TGTGCTAGTGCCTTGGCCACCGGCAGAGTGAACACTGAAGCTTTCTTT.

V usage is TRBV4-2 and J usage is TRBJ2-2; no definite D call. The CDR3 runs 14 residues. Per germline, CDR1 LGHNA and CDR2 YNFKEQ. The V and J ends lost 2 bases and 6 bases respectively, with 10 bases between them. The CDR3 loop reads CASSQKDHPGELFF. CDR3 in DNA: TGTGCCAGCAGCCAAAAGGATCACCCCGGGGAGCTGTTTTTT.

This chain joins TRBV12-1 and TRBJ2-1; no check of the table's D call, TRBD2, against the DNA was made. TRBV12-1 represents a pseudogene. The CDR3 totals 19 residues. CDR3 sequence reads: CASSDFLAGERTPTNEQFF. The CDR3 DNA sequence: TGTGCCAGCAGCGACTTTCTAGCGGGGGAGCGTACTCCGACCAATGAGCAGTTCTTC.

This rearrangement joins TRBV4-3 to TRBJ2-5; no definite D call. This CDR3 contains 13 residues. The germline CDR1 and CDR2 sequences are LGHNA and YSLEER. With 3 bases removed from V and 6 bases from J, the gap between germline ends came to 11 bases. This CDR3 is CASSHPALKTQYF. The DNA of the CDR3 is TGCGCCAGCAGCCACCCAGCTTTAAAGACCCAGTACTTC.

The V call is TRBV24-1, the J call TRBJ2-1; no definite D call. Trimming stripped 4 bases from V and 5 bases from J, with 8 bases between. This CDR3 has 13 amino acids. CDR1 is KGHDR and CDR2 is SFDVKD in the germline V gene. The CDR3 coding sequence is TGTGCCACCAGTGACCCAGAGGACAATGAGCAGTTCTTC. This sequence encodes CATSDPEDNEQFF.

Only a few counts were recorded for this clonotype. The rearrangement joins TRBV29-1 to TRBJ2-5; tentatively, D is TRBD2 (6 bases). Germline V gene data show CDR1 as SQVTM and CDR2 as ANQGSEA. Trimming removed 6 bases at V and 1 base at J, with 15 bases between. This CDR3 has 14 residues. DNA of the CDR3: TGCAGCGTAGGCTTGGTGGGAGGCCAAGAGACCCAGTACTTC. This translates into CSVGLVGGQETQYF.

CDR3 residues: CASSTRQAGGPYTQYF. The CDR3 nucleotides read TGTGCCAGCAGCACAAGGCAAGCGGGGGGGCCTTATACGCAGTATTTT. V gene TRBV7-9 combines with J gene TRBJ2-3; the match to TRBD2 covers 10 bases. Germline trimming cut 5 bases from V and 7 bases from J; bases unmatched to any gene: 12. Looked up from germline, CDR1 is SEHNR and CDR2 is FQNEAQ (reference sequence). The CDR3 runs to 16 residues.

The rearrangement joins TRBV24-1 to TRBJ2-2; D remains unclear. CDR3 size: 16 residues. V lost 0 bases to trimming and J lost 0 bases, with 7 bases between them. Germline CDR1 KGHDR, CDR2 SFDVKD. The CDR3 spells CATSDLQGSNTGELFF. CDR3 in DNA: TGTGCCACCAGTGATTTGCAAGGCTCGAACACCGGGGAGCTGTTTTTT.

Only a few counts were recorded for this clonotype. The chain employs TRBV7-2 and TRBJ2-5; TRBD1 matches 7 bases. The CDR3 sequence is 15 residues long. J lost 4 bases, V lost 6 bases, and 11 bases had no gene match. Germline lookup yields CDR1 SGHTA and CDR2 FQGNSA. The chain's CDR3 is CASRRYTTGLETQYF. In DNA, the CDR3 is TGTGCCAGCAGGCGTTACACGACAGGGTTAGAGACCCAGTACTTC.

This clonotype occurred a few times. The chain joins TRBV5-1 to TRBJ2-5; D not certain. V lost 7 bases to trimming and J lost 3 bases, with 10 bases between them. This CDR3 region has 12 residues. Germline V gene lookup returns CDR1 SGHRS and CDR2 YFSETQ. The CDR3 nucleotides read TGCGCCAGCCGGCCGGAGAAAGAGACCCAGTACTTC. Encoded protein: CASRPEKETQYF.

V is TRBV5-5 and J is TRBJ2-1, with 11 bases matching TRBD1. This CDR3 region has 14 residues. V was clipped by 3 bases and J by 10 bases; unmatched bases: 6. Germline-derived CDR1 and CDR2 are SGHKS and YYEKEE (reference sequence). CDR3 bases: TGTGCCAGCAGCTACGGACAGGGGGCGGAGGAGCAGTTCTTC. Its translation: CASSYGQGAEEQFF.

This chain joins TRBV9 and TRBJ1-5, with D possibly TRBD1 on 5 matching bases. V lost 0 bases and J 7 bases, leaving 11 bases between the germline ends. Germline V gene data show CDR1 as SGDLS and CDR2 as YYNGEE. This CDR3 contains 14 residues. CDR3 DNA sequence: TGTGCCAGCAGCGTAGCTGACAGTGTCCAGCCCCAGCATTTT. Translation gives CASSVADSVQPQHF.

There are a few counts of this clonotype. V is TRBV7-9 and J is TRBJ2-7; TRBD1 matches 8 bases. Trimming at V came to 5 bases and at J to 4 bases, leaving 4 bases not matched to a gene. CDR1 and CDR2 from the germline V gene are SEHNR and FQNEAQ (reference sequence). CDR3 length: 13 residues. This CDR3 reads CASSRGTGYEQYV. In DNA form, the CDR3 reads TGTGCCAGCAGCCGCGGGACAGGTTACGAGCAGTACGTC.

The chain carries TRBV7-9 and TRBJ1-5; D ambiguous. The germline CDR1 and CDR2 sequences are SEHNR and FQNEAQ (reference sequence). This CDR3 has 14 amino acids. Trimming removed 5 bases from V and 1 base from J, with 9 bases in between. The CDR3 nucleotides are TGTGCCAGCAGCGCCGGAGCCAGCAATCAGCCCCAGCATTTT. This encodes CASSAGASNQPQHF.

A few counts support this clonotype. This chain joins TRBV6-5 and TRBJ2-5; TRBD1 aligns across 8 bases. CDR3 length: 14 residues. Per germline, CDR1 MNHEY and CDR2 SVGAGI. After removal of 5 bases from V and 5 bases from J, the junction contained 7 bases not matched to a gene. The CDR3 DNA reads as TGTGCCAGCAGTCATTACAGGGGGAGGGAGACCCAGTACTTC. Translating it yields CASSHYRGRETQYF.